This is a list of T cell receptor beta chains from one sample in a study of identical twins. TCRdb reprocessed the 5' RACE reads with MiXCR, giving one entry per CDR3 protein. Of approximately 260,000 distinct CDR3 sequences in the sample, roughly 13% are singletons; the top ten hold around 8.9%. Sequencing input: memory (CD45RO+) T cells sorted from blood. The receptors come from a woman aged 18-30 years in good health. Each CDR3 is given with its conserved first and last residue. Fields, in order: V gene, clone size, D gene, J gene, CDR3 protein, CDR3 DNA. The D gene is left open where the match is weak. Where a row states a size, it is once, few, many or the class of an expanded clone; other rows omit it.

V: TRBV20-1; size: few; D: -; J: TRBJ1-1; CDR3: CSAREWRGVTEAFF; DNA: TGCAGTGCTAGAGAGTGGAGAGGGGTCACTGAAGCTTTCTTT
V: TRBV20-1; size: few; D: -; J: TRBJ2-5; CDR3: CSASQGGRETQYF; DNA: TGCAGTGCTAGTCAGGGGGGCCGAGAGACCCAGTACTTC
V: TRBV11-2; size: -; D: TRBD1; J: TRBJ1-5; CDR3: CASSSADRGSNQPQHF; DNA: TGTGCCAGCAGCTCCGCCGACAGGGGTAGCAATCAGCCCCAGCATTTT
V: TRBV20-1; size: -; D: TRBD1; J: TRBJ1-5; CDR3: CSALRPGQGRQPQHF; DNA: TGCAGTGCTTTGAGACCCGGACAGGGGAGACAGCCCCAGCATTTT
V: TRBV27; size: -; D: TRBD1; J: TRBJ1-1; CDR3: CASSLRDRGISEAFF; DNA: TGTGCCAGCAGTCTCCGGGACAGGGGGATCTCTGAAGCTTTCTTT
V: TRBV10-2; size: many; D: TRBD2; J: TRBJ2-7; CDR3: CASSGTSGTYYEQYF; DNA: TGCGCCAGCAGTGGTACTAGCGGGACATACTACGAGCAGTACTTC
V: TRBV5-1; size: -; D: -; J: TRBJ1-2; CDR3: CASSLDGSPNYGYTF; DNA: TGCGCCAGCAGCTTGGACGGTAGCCCTAACTATGGCTACACCTTC
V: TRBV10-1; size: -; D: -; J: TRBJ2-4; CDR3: CASSESGSGAKNIQYF; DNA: TGCGCCAGCAGTGAGTCCGGATCGGGGGCCAAAAACATTCAGTACTTC
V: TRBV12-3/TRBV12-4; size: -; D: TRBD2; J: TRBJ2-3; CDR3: CASRRRLAGGDTQYF; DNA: TGTGCCAGCAGGCGGCGGCTAGCGGGAGGAGATACGCAGTATTTT
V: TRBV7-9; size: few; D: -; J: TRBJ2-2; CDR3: CASSLQDTGELFF; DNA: TGTGCCAGCAGCTTACAGGACACCGGGGAGCTGTTTTTT
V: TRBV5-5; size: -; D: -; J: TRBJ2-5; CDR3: CASSLDRSQETQYF; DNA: TGTGCCAGCAGCTTAGACAGATCGCAAGAGACCCAGTACTTC
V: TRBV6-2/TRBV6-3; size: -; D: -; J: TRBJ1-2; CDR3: CASRRLVYRDETGYGYTF; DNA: TGTGCCAGCAGGCGACTGGTGTACAGGGACGAGACGGGGTATGGCTACACCTTC
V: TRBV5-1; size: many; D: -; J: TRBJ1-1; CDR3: CASTLEVGAEGEAFF; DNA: TGCGCCAGCACCTTAGAGGTTGGAGCTGAAGGAGAAGCTTTCTTT
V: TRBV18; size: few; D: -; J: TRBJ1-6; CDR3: CASSPTGTNSPLHF; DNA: TGTGCCAGCTCACCGACCGGGACAAACTCACCCCTCCACTTT
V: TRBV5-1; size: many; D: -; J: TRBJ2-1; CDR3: CASSLAGGHEQFF; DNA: TGCGCCAGCAGCTTGGCCGGGGGACATGAGCAGTTCTTC
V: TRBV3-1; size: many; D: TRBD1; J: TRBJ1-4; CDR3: CASRTGGVDEKLFF; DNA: TGTGCCAGCAGGACAGGGGGCGTAGATGAAAAACTGTTTTTT
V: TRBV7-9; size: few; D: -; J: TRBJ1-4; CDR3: CASSPRVGTNEKLFF; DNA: TGTGCCAGCAGCCCCCGCGTGGGGACTAATGAAAAACTGTTTTTT
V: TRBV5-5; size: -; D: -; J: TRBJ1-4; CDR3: CASSVPRGTNEKLFF; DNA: TGTGCCAGCAGCGTCCCACGTGGTACTAATGAAAAACTGTTTTTT
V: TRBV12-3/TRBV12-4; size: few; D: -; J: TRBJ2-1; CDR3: CASSLTQTTEQFF; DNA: TGTGCCAGCAGTCTCACCCAGACCACTGAGCAGTTCTTC
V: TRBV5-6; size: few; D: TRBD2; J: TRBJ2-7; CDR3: CASSWREGIGEQYF; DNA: TGTGCCAGCAGTTGGAGGGAGGGAATCGGCGAGCAGTACTTC
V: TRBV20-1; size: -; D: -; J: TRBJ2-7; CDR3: CSAFQVSSYEQYF; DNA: TGCAGTGCTTTTCAGGTCAGCTCCTACGAGCAGTACTTC
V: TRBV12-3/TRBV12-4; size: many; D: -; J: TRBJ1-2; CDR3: CASTKQGTGGYTF; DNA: TGTGCCAGCACCAAACAGGGAACGGGCGGCTACACCTTC
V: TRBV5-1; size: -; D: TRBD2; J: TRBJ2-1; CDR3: CASSPGGTSGRYEQFF; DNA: TGCGCCAGCAGCCCAGGGGGGACTAGCGGGAGGTATGAGCAGTTCTTC
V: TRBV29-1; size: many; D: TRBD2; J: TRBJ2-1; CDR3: CSVLNSGGSSRNEQFF; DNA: TGCAGCGTCCTAAACAGCGGGGGGTCCTCGCGCAATGAGCAGTTCTTC
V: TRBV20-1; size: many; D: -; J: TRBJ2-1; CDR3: CSASLRNEQFF; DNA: TGCAGTGCTAGTTTGCGGAATGAGCAGTTCTTC
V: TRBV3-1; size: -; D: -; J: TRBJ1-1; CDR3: CASQQNTEAFF; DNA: TGTGCCAGCCAACAGAACACTGAAGCTTTCTTT
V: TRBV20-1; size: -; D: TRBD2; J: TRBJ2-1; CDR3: CSAREIAGGYNEQFF; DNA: TGCAGTGCTAGAGAGATAGCGGGGGGCTACAATGAGCAGTTCTTC
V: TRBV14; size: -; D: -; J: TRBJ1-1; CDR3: CASSQSRNTEAFF; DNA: TGTGCCAGCAGCCAAAGTAGGAACACTGAAGCTTTCTTT
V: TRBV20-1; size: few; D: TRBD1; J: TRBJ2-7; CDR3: CSADRAPYEQYF; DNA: TGCAGTGCGGACAGGGCCCCCTACGAGCAGTACTTC
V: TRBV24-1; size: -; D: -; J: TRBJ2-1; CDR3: CATSVGGSYNEQFF; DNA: TGTGCCACCAGTGTAGGGGGCTCCTACAATGAGCAGTTCTTC
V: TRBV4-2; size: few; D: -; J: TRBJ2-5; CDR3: CASSQAAQETQYF; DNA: TGTGCCAGCAGCCAAGCCGCTCAAGAGACCCAGTACTTC